The T cell receptor beta chain described here comes from a study of blood T cell repertoires in COVID-19. The overall study: Samples came from the United States, Italy and Spain, spanning acute and convalescent COVID-19. From T cells, B-cell-depleted T cells, or PBMCs came the material, which was cDNA or gDNA.

Original processing notes: Estimation of nucleated cell counts relied on the amplification of reference gene primers. The data were produced by immunoSEQ multiplex PCR, yet TCRdb's version contains in-frame clones alone and is incomplete. The V and J calls and clone size come from that table; D and trimming were worked out from the DNA. The sample contains about 74,000 clones, 70% to 90% of which appear only once. Trimming removed 1 base at V and 2 bases at J, with 10 bases between. Germline V gives CDR1 SGHNT, CDR2 YYREEE (reference sequence). This CDR3 is 14 amino acids long. Input material: peripheral blood. The receptor was derived from a man aged 70 or older with active or convalescent COVID-19. The chain couples TRBV5-4 to TRBJ2-7, with D hard to call. The chain's CDR3 is CASSLTVETYEQYF. CDR3 coding DNA: TGTGCCAGCAGCTTGACAGTTGAAACCTACGAGCAGTACTTC.